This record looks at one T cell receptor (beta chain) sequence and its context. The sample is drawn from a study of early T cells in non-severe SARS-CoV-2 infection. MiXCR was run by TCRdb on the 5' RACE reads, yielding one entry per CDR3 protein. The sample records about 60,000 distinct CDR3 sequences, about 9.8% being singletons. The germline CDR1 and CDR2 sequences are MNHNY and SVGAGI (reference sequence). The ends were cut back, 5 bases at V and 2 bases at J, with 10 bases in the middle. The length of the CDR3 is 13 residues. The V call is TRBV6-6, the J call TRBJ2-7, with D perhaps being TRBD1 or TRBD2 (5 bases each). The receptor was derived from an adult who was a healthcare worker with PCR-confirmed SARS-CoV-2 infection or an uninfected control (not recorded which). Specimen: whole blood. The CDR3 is CASSRGEAYEQYF. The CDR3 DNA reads TGTGCCAGCAGTAGGGGAGAGGCCTACGAGCAGTACTTC.